Described below is a single TCR beta chain sequence and its context. What it recognizes is unknown. The CDR3 consists of 15 residues. CDR1 SEHNR and CDR2 FQNEAQ come from the germline V gene (reference sequence). The ends lost 0 bases at V and 6 bases at J; junction bases unmatched: 4. This entry belongs to a study of cytomegalovirus exposure and HLA in healthy donors. Study-level findings and limits: In vitro, three CMV-associated chains proved specific for CMV antigens.

The protocol was immunoSEQ multiplex PCR, while the TCRdb copy is restricted to in-frame clones and leaves out a portion. The sample has under 300,000 clones, around 90% seen once. This clonotype was sampled from a woman under 30 in good health and CMV-seronegative. The sequenced material came from PBMCs. The chain links TRBV7-9 to TRBJ1-1, with TRBD1 matching 10 bases. The CDR3 nucleotides are TGTGCCAGCAGCTTAGCGACAGGGGGCGGCTCTGAAGCTTTCTTT. It codes for CASSLATGGGSEAFF. Full variable domain (outside the CDR3, taken from reference TRBV7-9 and TRBJ1-1): DTGVSQNPRHKITKRGQNVTFRCDPISEHNRLYWYRQTLGQGPEFLTYFQNEAQLEKSRLLSDRFSAERPKGSFSTLEIQRTEQGDSAMYLCASSLATGGGSEAFFGQGTRLTVV.